This T cell receptor beta chain comes out of a study of T cells in women clearing cervical HPV infection (dated by TCRdb to 2016 to 2018). Context from the whole study: The cases were some 27 women with histologically confirmed HPV16-related CIN3 or worse, and 2 of these cases were invasive cancers. The controls were fewer than 30 women whose single incident HPV16 infection cleared within 12 months with no development of precancer or cancer. Blood from cases was collected at the visit where the lesion was first found, while blood from controls was collected once the infection could no longer be detected. For cases, the median interval between lesion detection and blood sampling was more than 130 days, with an interquartile range of about 85 to 220 days. Since HLA typing was available for only a few women, HLA type could not be ruled out as a confounder. The exploratory proof-of-principle case-control study was nested within the Guanacaste HPV Natural History Study in Costa Rica and compared TCR repertoires across cervical HPV16 outcomes. Cases and controls were matched on year of sample collection and on age within five years. Median age was roughly 33 years in cases versus around 40 in controls, and baseline characteristics did not differ significantly. In the parent cohort, around 10,000 women aged 18 or older were enrolled in Guanacaste, Costa Rica, during about 1993 to 1994 and were followed for six to seven years. Quality controls consisted of five blinded duplicates per group, for a total of some 60 samples made up of about 50 participants and approximately 10 replicates. Paper-wide results and their limitations: Because the number of T cells in each sample was unknown, differences in richness could reflect differing T-cell content rather than repertoire biology. Across sequencing depths, CIN3+ cases showed significantly higher TCR repertoire richness than controls, but evenness did not differ between the groups. Cases had lower TRBV6-7 relative abundance than controls (0.11% versus 0.16%; Bonferroni P = 0.0008). The cross-sectional design could not show whether associations preceded infection or resulted from it; effector/memory subsets and HPV-specific T cells were not isolated. Random forest classifiers that combined richness and V gene abundances separated cases from controls with an estimated AUC of less than 0.85.

Every participant had a single incident cervical HPV16 infection, and women with prevalent HPV16 infections were excluded. Cervical HPV DNA was detected with MY09/MY11 PCR, and genotyping was done by dot-blot hybridization. Fifteen mL of heparinized blood were centrifuged, and the buffy coat was split into aliquots, frozen at -30 degrees C, and then kept at -80 degrees C. Genomic DNA was extracted from buffy coat specimens using QIAGEN kits. TCR beta CDR3 regions were amplified by multiplex PCR using the immunoSEQ assay from an average of around 1,200 ng genomic DNA per sample. To correct primer bias, the assay used a complete synthetic TCR repertoire to set an amplification baseline. Amplicons were sequenced on the Illumina platform. The published analysis was carried out like this. Sequences were error-corrected by clustering with frequency ratios and a modified nearest-neighbor algorithm, then analyzed in the immunoSEQ Analyzer with IMGT gene definitions. At each rarefaction depth, TCR richness and evenness were averaged across 20 rarefaction repeats, and samples with fewer sequences than that depth were excluded. Wilcoxon rank sum tests with FDR correction were used to compare relative abundances of V, D and J genes between the groups. For the blinded duplicates, the intraclass correlation was about 96% for TCR richness and averaged 76.4% across roughly 72 gene segments. Sourced from immuneACCESS, this table was stored by TCRdb with only in-frame sequences that have V and J called. A share of the clones is absent; for the studies checked, an unresolved V gene accounts for under half, and the remainder has no known explanation. That table furnishes V, J and clone size, whereas the DNA furnished D and trimming. The data table for this sample lists some 20,000 clones. The ten largest clones represent approximately 5.3% of the sample.

Comment on this clone: Its antigen is still unknown. The CDR3 extends 3 residues past the end of the read, so its final part is completed from the germline J gene.

The germline V gene supplies CDR1 SGHNT and CDR2 YENEEA. Including cysteine and phenylalanine, the CDR3 has 11 amino acids. The CDR3 was read in part: 24 bases, with the frame set at base 1. Sequencing was carried out using blood buffy coat. The V and J segments used are TRBV11-3 and TRBJ1-1; tentative D gene TRBD1, with 6 bases matching. This receptor was obtained from a woman between 18 and 69 years old with a cervical HPV16 infection that either progressed to CIN3+ or cleared (not recorded which). The CDR3 bases that were read are TGTGCCAGCAGCTTAGGGGGGCAG. Translated, it reads CASSLGGQ. The CDR3, in full, reads CASSLGGQAFF.